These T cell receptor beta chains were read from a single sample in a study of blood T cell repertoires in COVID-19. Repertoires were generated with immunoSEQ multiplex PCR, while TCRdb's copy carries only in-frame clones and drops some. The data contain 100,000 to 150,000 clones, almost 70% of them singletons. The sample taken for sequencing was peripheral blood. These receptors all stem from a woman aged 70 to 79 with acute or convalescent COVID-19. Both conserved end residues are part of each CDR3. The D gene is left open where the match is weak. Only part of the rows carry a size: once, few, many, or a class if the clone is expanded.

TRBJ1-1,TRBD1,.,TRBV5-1,CASSFAGGTEAFF,TGCGCCAGCAGCTTCGCAGGGGGCACTGAAGCTTTCTTT
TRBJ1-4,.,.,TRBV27,CASSLTQAHGLNEKLFF,TGTGCCAGCAGTTTAACGCAGGCCCATGGTCTTAATGAAAAACTGTTTTTT
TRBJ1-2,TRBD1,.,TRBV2,CASSTRDRYYGYTF,TGTGCCAGCAGTACCCGGGACAGATACTATGGCTACACCTTC
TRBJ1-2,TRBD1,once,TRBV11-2,CASSFVGGAKRDGYTF,TGTGCCAGCAGCTTCGTAGGGGGCGCAAAGAGGGATGGCTACACCTTC
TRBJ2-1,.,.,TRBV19,CASSNKRDNEQFF,TGTGCCAGTAGTAATAAGCGAGACAATGAGCAGTTCTTC
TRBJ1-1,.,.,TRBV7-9,CASSLRGQLNTEAFF,TGTGCCAGCAGCTTAAGGGGTCAGCTGAACACTGAAGCTTTCTTT
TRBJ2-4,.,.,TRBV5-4,CASSRAGSMAKNIQYF,TGTGCCAGCAGCCGGGCCGGGAGTATGGCCAAAAACATTCAGTACTTC
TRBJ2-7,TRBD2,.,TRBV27,CASRPSGGTYEQYF,TGTGCCAGCAGACCTAGCGGGGGGACCTACGAGCAGTACTTC
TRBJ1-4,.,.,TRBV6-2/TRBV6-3,CASSYHTAGRKGEKLFF,TGTGCCAGCAGTTACCATACGGCGGGACGAAAAGGGGAAAAACTGTTTTTT
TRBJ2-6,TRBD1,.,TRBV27,CASTPRQGVFSGANVLTF,TGTGCCAGCACCCCGCGACAGGGCGTTTTCTCTGGGGCCAACGTCCTGACTTTC
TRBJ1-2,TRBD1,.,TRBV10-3,CAILGQGEGYTF,TGTGCCATCTTGGGACAGGGTGAGGGCTACACCTTC
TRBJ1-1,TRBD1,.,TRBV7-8,CAGSLDQGAAEAFF,TGTGCCGGCAGCTTAGATCAGGGGGCCGCTGAAGCTTTCTTT
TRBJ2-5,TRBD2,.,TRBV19,CATTSGAGVGQETQYF,TGTGCCACCACCAGTGGTGCGGGAGTGGGCCAAGAGACCCAGTACTTC
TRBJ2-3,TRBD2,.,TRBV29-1,CSVGGLAGVSQYF,TGCAGCGTTGGGGGACTAGCGGGGGTCTCACAGTATTTT
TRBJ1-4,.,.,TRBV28,CASSLVRIGKKLFF,TGTGCCAGCAGTTTAGTCAGGATCGGGAAAAAACTGTTTTTT
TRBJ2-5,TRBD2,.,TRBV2,CASRTSGVGTQYF,TGTGCCAGCAGAACTAGCGGGGTTGGGACCCAGTACTTC
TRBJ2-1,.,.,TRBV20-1,CSAKPWSFF,TGCAGTGCTAAGCCGTGGTCGTTCTTC
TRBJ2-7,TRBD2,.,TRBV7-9,CASSPREVGEQYF,TGTGCCAGCAGCCCGCGGGAGGTCGGCGAGCAGTACTTC
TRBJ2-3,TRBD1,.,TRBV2,CASSEGIGTGTPDTQYF,TGTGCCAGCAGTGAAGGTATTGGGACAGGAACCCCAGATACGCAGTATTTT
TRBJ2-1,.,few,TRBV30,CACQPTEQFF,TGTGCCTGCCAACCGACAGAGCAGTTCTTC
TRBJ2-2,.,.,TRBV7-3,CASSRGTNTGELFF,TGTGCCAGCAGCCGAGGGACGAACACCGGGGAGCTGTTTTTT
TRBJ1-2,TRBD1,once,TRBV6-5,CASTQGAYGYTF,TGTGCCAGCACACAGGGGGCGTATGGCTACACCTTC
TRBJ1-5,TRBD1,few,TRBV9,CASSVGSGGSNQPQHF,TGTGCCAGCAGCGTAGGGTCAGGGGGTTCCAATCAGCCCCAGCATTTT
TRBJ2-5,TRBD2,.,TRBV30,CAWSGLGGPRETQYF,TGTGCCTGGAGTGGGCTGGGAGGGCCGCGGGAGACCCAGTACTTC